The clone carrying this T cell receptor beta chain has a count of ten or more. Antigen: not known. The CDR3 consists of 14 residues. Germline CDR1 and CDR2: ENHRY and SYGVKD. The V end was cut by 3 bases, the J end by 0 bases, with 9 bases between. This specimen comes from a study of T cells in Graves' hyperthyroidism and ophthalmopathy. Those with hyperthyroidism were 18 to 65 years old, newly diagnosed, and ill for under 2 months. Orbital computed tomography and thyroid ultrasound, together with serum TRAb and thyroxine and clinical symptoms, were used for diagnoses. Study outcomes and limitations: Through a model of 13 V-J features, ophthalmopathy was separated from stable hyperthyroidism.

RNA transcripts provided the source from which TCR beta CDR3 regions were amplified. RT-PCR in the first round (using the HTBI primer set) targeted the TCR CDR3. TCRdb recomputed calls from the multiplex PCR reads with MiXCR, one row per CDR3 protein. This sample has some 600,000 distinct CDR3 sequences, with about 15% found just once. The chain links TRBV10-3 to TRBJ2-7, with D hard to call. The TCR was taken from a young woman with Graves' hyperthyroidism that later progressed to Graves' ophthalmopathy. The sample was blood. CDR3 amino acids: CAISEDPSSYEQYF. The CDR3 DNA reads as TGTGCCATCAGTGAAGACCCGAGCTCCTACGAGCAGTACTTC.